This note documents a single T cell receptor (beta chain) sequence. Antigen unknown. The sample belongs to a study of circulating and synovial CD4+ cells in juvenile arthritis. General study points: CPL versus bulk CD4 samples: T cell genome counts differed by at least an order of magnitude. Some such blood samples were as oligoclonal as synovium. Circulating pathogenic-like lymphocytes shared a substantially higher fraction of CDR3 sequences with synovium than bulk blood.

Only in-frame clones appear in the TCRdb table, and some are missing; sequencing was by immunoSEQ multiplex PCR. The sample carries about 33,000 clones, roughly 96% recorded once. Donors were patients with active juvenile idiopathic arthritis. Deletions cut 8 bases from V and 6 bases from J, with 12 bases between. This CDR3 has 12 amino acids. CDR1 is MNHEY, CDR2 SVGAGI, per germline. Sequencing used CD4+ T cells from blood. This clonotype was obtained from a human donor with juvenile idiopathic arthritis. The chain uses TRBV6-5 and TRBJ2-3; possible D gene TRBD2, 6 bases. The CDR3: CASSGSGDTQYF. The CDR3, as DNA: TGTGCCAGCTCGGGTAGCGGCGATACGCAGTATTTT.